These 32 T cell receptor beta chains were sequenced from one sample in a study of cytomegalovirus exposure and HLA in healthy donors. PCR was performed using 60 Vbeta and 13 Jbeta primers. TCRdb's copy holds only in-frame clones and misses some; the assay was immunoSEQ multiplex PCR. The sample lists roughly 100,000 clones; 75% were seen once. Sequencing was done on a sample of PBMCs. These TCRs come from a male donor in good health and CMV-seropositive.

This clone was observed a handful of times. The chain recombines TRBV27 with TRBJ2-7; tentative D call: TRBD2 (6 bases). Trimming cost V 7 bases and J 3 bases, with 19 bases left between them. Germline V lookup: CDR1 MNHEY, CDR2 SMNVEV (reference sequence). This CDR3 is built from 15 residues. CDR3 protein: CASTLSGGALYEQYF. The DNA of the CDR3 is TGTGCCAGCACCCTCTCCGGGGGAGCACTCTACGAGCAGTACTTC.

In its sample, this clone was seen a few times. The genes are TRBV11-2 and TRBJ2-1; TRBD2 agrees at 9 bases. The germline V gene encodes CDR1 SGHAT and CDR2 FQNNGV. CDR3 length: 14 amino acids. Trimming took 5 bases from V and 2 from J; bases not matched to a gene: 1. The DNA of the CDR3 is TGTGCCAGCAGCAGGACTAGCGCCTACAATGAGCAGTTCTTC. Amino acid sequence: CASSRTSAYNEQFF.

The chain couples TRBV9 to TRBJ2-3; TRBD2 agrees at 7 bases. The ends lost 1 base at V and 2 bases at J; junction bases unmatched: 7. CDR1 and CDR2 from the germline V gene are SGDLS and YYNGEE. CDR3 length equals 16 residues. CDR3 coding DNA: TGTGCCAGCAGCGTATTTGGCGGGGGATACACAGATACGCAGTATTTT. Translated: CASSVFGGGYTDTQYF.

The chain links TRBV6-6 to TRBJ1-4; D might be TRBD1 (6 bases). The CDR3 spans 13 residues. Looked up from germline, CDR1 is MNHNY and CDR2 is SVGAGI (reference sequence). The V end lost 10 bases, the J end lost 6 bases, and 15 bases lay between the germline ends. The CDR3 protein is CATARGGDEKLFF. CDR3 DNA: TGTGCCACCGCGAGGGGGGGGGATGAAAAACTGTTTTTT.

The chain recombines TRBV28 with TRBJ2-7, with D possibly TRBD2 on 5 matching bases. Per germline, CDR1 MDHEN and CDR2 SYDVKM. The CDR3 totals 14 residues. V was cut by 2 bases and J by 1 base, with 9 bases left in between. CDR3 loop: CASSLRGPSYEQYF. CDR3 DNA: TGTGCCAGCAGTTTACGGGGTCCGTCCTACGAGCAGTACTTC.

The chain recombines TRBV5-6 with TRBJ2-3; tentative D call: TRBD2 (6 bases). V gave up 1 base and J gave up 8 bases, with 11 bases separating them. This CDR3 has 13 amino acids. Germline V gene lookup returns CDR1 SGHDT and CDR2 YYEEEE. CDR3 loop: CASSLRGLGTQYF. For the CDR3, the DNA is TGTGCCAGCAGCTTGAGGGGACTCGGTACGCAGTATTTT.

The rearrangement joins TRBV5-6 to TRBJ2-5; 10 bases line up with TRBD1. Losses at the gene ends were 3 bases for V and 5 bases for J; bases not matched to a gene: 7. Germline V gene data show CDR1 as SGHDT and CDR2 as YYEEEE. CDR3 length: 15 residues. This CDR3 is CASSSTGTGDETQYF. Written as DNA, the CDR3 is TGTGCCAGCAGCTCGACCGGGACAGGGGATGAGACCCAGTACTTC.

V is TRBV14 and J is TRBJ1-2, with D possibly being TRBD1 (5 bases). The CDR3 is made up of 14 amino acids. CDR1 SGHDN and CDR2 FVKESK come from the germline V gene. V shed 0 bases and J shed 4 bases, with 9 bases lying between them. The CDR3 nucleotides are TGTGCCAGCAGCCAAGATTCAGACAGCTATGGCTACACCTTC. Translated, it gives CASSQDSDSYGYTF.

The V and J genes are TRBV4-2 and TRBJ2-3, with D possibly TRBD2 on 6 matching bases. Germline V gene data show CDR1 as LGHNA and CDR2 as YNFKEQ. Trimming pared 4 bases from V and 2 bases from J, leaving 13 bases between. CDR3 length equals 15 residues. Written as DNA, the CDR3 is TGTGCCAGCAGCCCCGCTAGCGACCCCACAGATACGCAGTATTTT. Protein sequence: CASSPASDPTDTQYF.

The V call is TRBV19, the J call TRBJ2-7, with 11 bases aligning to TRBD2. Trimming removed 3 bases from V and 2 bases from J; junction bases left unmatched: 3. The germline V gene has CDR1 LNHDA and CDR2 SQIVND (reference sequence). The CDR3 loop spans 15 amino acids. Written as DNA, the CDR3 is TGTGCCAGTAGTATGGGGACTAGCGGTACCTACGAGCAGTACTTC. Translation: CASSMGTSGTYEQYF. The variable domain in full, with the rest retrieved from reference TRBV19 and TRBJ2-7, is DGGITQSPKYLFRKEGQNVTLSCEQNLNHDAMYWYRQDPGQGLRLIYYSQIVNDFQKGDIAEGYSVSREKKESFPLTVTSAQKNPTAFYLCASSMGTSGTYEQYFGPGTRLTVT.

This chain joins TRBV4-1 and TRBJ1-5; TRBD1 is a possible D gene (5 bases). The V gene lost 2 bases and the J gene lost 0 bases, with 11 bases spanning the gap. The V gene's germline CDR1 is MGHRA and CDR2 YSYEKL. This CDR3 has 16 residues. The CDR3 DNA is TGCGCCAGCAGCCAACAGGGAGGGTTTAGCAATCAGCCCCAGCATTTT. It encodes CASSQQGGFSNQPQHF.

The rearrangement joins TRBV4-2 to TRBJ1-1; weak D call: TRBD1 (5 bases). The germline V and J ends were trimmed by 4 bases and 0 bases, with 18 bases remaining between them. Germline V gene sequence: CDR1 LGHNA, CDR2 YNFKEQ. The CDR3 contains 17 residues. The CDR3 spells CASSRYSAGLMNTEAFF. Here the CDR3 DNA reads TGTGCCAGCAGCCGTTACTCGGCAGGGCTAATGAACACTGAAGCTTTCTTT.

CDR3 sequence: CASSPGTKYNEQFF. Written as DNA, the CDR3 is TGTGCCAGCAGCCCCGGGACTAAGTACAATGAGCAGTTCTTC. The rearrangement uses TRBV5-6 and TRBJ2-1; 7 bases align to TRBD2. Germline V gene sequence: CDR1 SGHDT, CDR2 YYEEEE. There are 14 residues in the CDR3. With 4 bases clipped from V and 4 bases from J, the junction kept 5 bases outside the gene matches.

The V and J genes are TRBV7-9 and TRBJ2-1; no clear D gene. Germline V gene lookup returns CDR1 SEHNR and CDR2 FQNEAQ (reference sequence). The CDR3 is 19 amino acids. Trimming stripped 0 bases from V and 2 bases from J, with 20 bases between. This CDR3 reads CASSLAFPSSFTTYNEQFF. In DNA, the CDR3 is TGTGCCAGCAGCTTAGCGTTCCCTTCTTCCTTTACAACCTACAATGAGCAGTTCTTC.

This clone has a handful of counts. This rearrangement joins TRBV6-1 to TRBJ1-2; tentative D call: TRBD1 (6 bases). Germline CDR1 MNHNS, CDR2 SASEGT. The CDR3 has 13 amino acids. Trimming left V 4 bases short and J 6 bases short, with 12 bases between. The CDR3 DNA follows: TGTGCCAGCAGTGTATCGGGGGGCAATGGCTACACCTTC. As protein: CASSVSGGNGYTF.

The chain couples TRBV7-9 to TRBJ1-4; weak D call: TRBD1 (5 bases). V was clipped by 1 base and J by 13 bases, with 10 bases between them. The CDR3 consists of 12 residues. CDR1 and CDR2 from the germline V gene are SEHNR and FQNEAQ (reference sequence). The CDR3 protein is CASSLGGRRLFF. The CDR3 bases are TGTGCCAGCAGCTTAGGGGGGAGGAGACTGTTTTTT.

CDR3: CATSRDGTSGSISYNEQFF. CDR3 sequence (DNA): TGTGCCACCAGCAGAGACGGGACTAGCGGGAGTATTTCCTACAATGAGCAGTTCTTC. This chain connects TRBV15 to TRBJ2-1, with 14 positions matching TRBD2. The germline gives CDR1 LNHNV, CDR2 YYDKDF (reference sequence). The V gene end was trimmed by 0 bases and the J gene end by 1 base; junction bases not matched to a gene: 5. CDR3 length: 19 residues.

This clone was counted a single time. The V gene is TRBV7-2, the J gene TRBJ2-7, with D perhaps matching TRBD1 (6 bases). The CDR3 runs to 14 residues. V lost 5 bases and J lost 3, with 14 bases in between. CDR1 and CDR2 (germline): SGHTA, FQGNSA. Here the CDR3 reads CASSRFQGSYEQYF. CDR3 DNA: TGTGCCAGCAGCCGCTTTCAGGGGAGCTACGAGCAGTACTTC.

The gene calls are TRBV2 and TRBJ2-7; 8 nucleotides match TRBD2. Germline lookup yields CDR1 SNHLY and CDR2 FYNNEI. The CDR3 sequence is 11 residues long. V dropped 11 bases and J dropped 7; count of bases not matched to a gene: 7. The CDR3 loop is CAGRGGGEQYF. The CDR3 DNA follows: TGTGCCGGCCGGGGGGGTGGTGAGCAGTACTTC.

The rearrangement uses TRBV28 and TRBJ2-5; 10 bases are a match to TRBD1. Trimming cost V 5 bases and J 2 bases; bases outside gene matches: 5. The CDR3 sequence is 15 residues long. From germline, CDR1 is MDHEN and CDR2 SYDVKM. The CDR3 nucleotides read TGTGCCAGCAGTACGACAGGGGGCGCACAAGAGACCCAGTACTTC. This gives the protein CASSTTGGAQETQYF. Filled out from reference TRBV28 and TRBJ2-5, the complete variable domain reads DVKVTQSSRYLVKRTGEKVFLECVQDMDHENMFWYRQDPGLGLRLIYFSYDVKMKEKGDIPEGYSVSREKKERFSLILESASTNQTSMYLCASSTTGGAQETQYFGPGTRLLVL.

This chain uses TRBV5-6 with TRBJ1-5, with D tentatively TRBD1 (5 bases). The V end was cut by 4 bases, the J end by 3 bases, with 17 bases between. The CDR3 is 16 amino acids. The germline gives CDR1 SGHDT, CDR2 YYEEEE. The CDR3: CASSMGPRNYNQPQHF. The CDR3 DNA sequence: TGTGCCAGCAGCATGGGACCGAGGAATTACAATCAGCCCCAGCATTTT.

The chain carries TRBV6-1 and TRBJ1-2, with no clear D. This CDR3 comprises 13 residues. Germline V CDR1 and CDR2: MNHNS, SASEGT. Trimming stripped 4 bases from V and 0 bases from J, with 6 bases between. The CDR3 loop is CASSVSTNYGYTF. CDR3 bases: TGTGCCAGCAGTGTATCTACTAACTATGGCTACACCTTC.

This rearrangement joins TRBV7-9 to TRBJ2-3; D may be TRBD2 (6 bases). The CDR3 spans 16 residues. V dropped 4 bases and J dropped 6 bases, with 20 bases sitting between them. CDR1 and CDR2 from the germline V gene are SEHNR and FQNEAQ (reference sequence). In DNA, the CDR3 is TGTGCCAGCAGCTCGGCACTAGCCCAAAAAGGGGATACGCAGTATTTT. It encodes CASSSALAQKGDTQYF.

This clone was picked up one time. As DNA, the CDR3 is TGTGCCAGCAGCCGACAGGGTGATGAGCAGTTCTTC. Protein product: CASSRQGDEQFF. The chain links TRBV5-6 to TRBJ2-1, with 7 bases that match TRBD1. Germline V gives CDR1 SGHDT, CDR2 YYEEEE. CDR3 size: 12 residues. J was trimmed by 8 bases and V by 4 bases; bases with no gene match: 3.

This chain links TRBV27 with TRBJ2-3, with 14 bases matching TRBD2. CDR3 length equals 17 residues. Germline CDR1 is MNHEY and CDR2 is SMNVEV (reference sequence). V gave up 2 bases and J gave up 3 bases; unmatched junction bases: 4. In DNA, the CDR3 is TGTGCCAGCAGTTTAGAGGGACTAGCGGGAGTTACAGATACGCAGTATTTT. This sequence encodes CASSLEGLAGVTDTQYF.

Only one count was recorded for this clone. The rearrangement links TRBV19 to TRBJ1-2, with TRBD1 matching over 10 bases. The V and J ends lost 7 bases and 5 bases, in that order; junction bases with no gene match: 4. Looked up from germline, CDR1 is LNHDA and CDR2 is SQIVND (reference sequence). CDR3 length equals 13 residues. The CDR3 reads CASTRDRGYGYTF. Here the CDR3 DNA reads TGTGCCAGTACCCGGGACAGGGGTTATGGCTACACCTTC.

The rearrangement joins TRBV7-7 to TRBJ2-3; 9 bases agree with TRBD1. CDR1 and CDR2 (germline): SSHAT, FNYEAQ (reference sequence). This CDR3 is built from 16 residues. The V gene end was trimmed by 5 bases and the J gene end by 4 bases; junction bases not matched to a gene: 10. The CDR3 here is CASSKTGGLPSDTQYF. In DNA, the CDR3 is TGTGCCAGCAGCAAAACAGGGGGCTTACCCTCAGATACGCAGTATTTT. The full variable domain, its missing parts supplied by reference TRBV7-7 and TRBJ2-3, is GAGVSQSPRYKVTKRGQDVTLRCDPISSHATLYWYQQALGQGPEFLTYFNYEAQPDKSGLPSDRFSAERPEGSISTLTIQRTEQRDSAMYRCASSKTGGLPSDTQYFGPGTRLTVL.

This chain uses TRBV7-8 with TRBJ2-7; 11 positions match TRBD2. V lost 1 base, J lost 5 bases, and 1 base stayed unmatched. The germline V gene encodes CDR1 SGHVS and CDR2 FQNEAQ. The CDR3 is made up of 14 amino acids. The CDR3 loop is CASSLVAGGHEQYF. The CDR3 coding sequence is TGTGCCAGCAGCTTAGTAGCGGGAGGGCACGAGCAGTACTTC.

The rearrangement links TRBV15 to TRBJ2-5; a weak D match, TRBD1 (5 bases). Germline V gene data show CDR1 as LNHNV and CDR2 as YYDKDF (reference sequence). Trimming removed 8 bases at V and 5 bases at J, with 18 bases between. The length of the CDR3 is 14 residues. Here the CDR3 DNA reads TGTGCCACCGACACCGGACGGGCAGGGGAGACCCAGTACTTC. Amino acid sequence: CATDTGRAGETQYF. Variable domain in full (rest from reference TRBV15 and TRBJ2-5): DAMVIQNPRYQVTQFGKPVTLSCSQTLNHNVMYWYQQKSSQAPKLLFHYYDKDFNNEADTPDNFQSRRPNTSFCFLDIRSPGLGDTAMYLCATDTGRAGETQYFGPGTRLLVL.

V and J are TRBV7-3 and TRBJ2-3, with a weak D call TRBD2 (6 bases). This CDR3 has 14 amino acids. Between the trimmed V and J ends, which lost 3 bases and 3 bases, there was a span of 10 bases. From germline, CDR1 is SGHTA and CDR2 FQGTGA. The CDR3 coding sequence is TGTGCCAGCAGCTTGGGAGGTAGAACAGATACGCAGTATTTT. Translating gives CASSLGGRTDTQYF. The whole variable domain, remainder taken from reference TRBV7-3 and TRBJ2-3, is GAGVSQTPSNKVTEKGKYVELRCDPISGHTALYWYRQSLGQGPEFLIYFQGTGAADDSGLPNDRFFAVRPEGSVSTLKIQRTERGDSAVYLCASSLGGRTDTQYFGPGTRLTVL.

V and J are TRBV5-1 and TRBJ2-2, with D hard to call. Trimming cost V 0 bases and J 7 bases, with 16 bases left between them. Germline-derived CDR1 and CDR2 are SGHRS and YFSETQ. This CDR3 has 16 residues. The CDR3 region has the DNA TGCGCCAGCAGCTTGGTCCGCGGTCTAGTGGGCGGGGAGCTGTTTTTT. Protein: CASSLVRGLVGGELFF.

The chain employs TRBV29-1 and TRBJ2-3; no firm D call. CDR1 SQVTM and CDR2 ANQGSEA come from the germline V gene. V was cut by 2 bases and J by 0 bases, with 6 bases left in between. CDR3 size: 13 residues. This chain's CDR3 is CSVEPISTDTQYF. The CDR3 DNA follows: TGCAGCGTTGAACCCATTAGCACAGATACGCAGTATTTT.